This T cell receptor beta chain derives from a study of blood T cell repertoires in COVID-19. The overall study: Samples representing acute and convalescent COVID-19 were sourced from the United States, Italy and Spain.

V was trimmed by 7 bases and J by 0 bases, leaving 11 bases between them. The CDR3 consists of 14 residues. In germline, CDR1 is MNHNY, CDR2 SVGAGI (reference sequence). Libraries were prepared by immunoSEQ multiplex PCR; TCRdb keeps only in-frame clonotypes and omits some of them. Seen here are a few hundred thousand clones, around 82% observed once, and the top ten hold around 1.2%. This sequence originates from a woman between 45 and 60 years old with acute or convalescent COVID-19. This chain uses TRBV6-6 with TRBJ2-3; D might be TRBD1 (6 bases). What was sequenced was peripheral blood. The CDR3 spells CASKTTGSTDTQYF. In nucleotides, the CDR3 is TGTGCCAGCAAAACGACAGGTAGCACAGATACGCAGTATTTT.